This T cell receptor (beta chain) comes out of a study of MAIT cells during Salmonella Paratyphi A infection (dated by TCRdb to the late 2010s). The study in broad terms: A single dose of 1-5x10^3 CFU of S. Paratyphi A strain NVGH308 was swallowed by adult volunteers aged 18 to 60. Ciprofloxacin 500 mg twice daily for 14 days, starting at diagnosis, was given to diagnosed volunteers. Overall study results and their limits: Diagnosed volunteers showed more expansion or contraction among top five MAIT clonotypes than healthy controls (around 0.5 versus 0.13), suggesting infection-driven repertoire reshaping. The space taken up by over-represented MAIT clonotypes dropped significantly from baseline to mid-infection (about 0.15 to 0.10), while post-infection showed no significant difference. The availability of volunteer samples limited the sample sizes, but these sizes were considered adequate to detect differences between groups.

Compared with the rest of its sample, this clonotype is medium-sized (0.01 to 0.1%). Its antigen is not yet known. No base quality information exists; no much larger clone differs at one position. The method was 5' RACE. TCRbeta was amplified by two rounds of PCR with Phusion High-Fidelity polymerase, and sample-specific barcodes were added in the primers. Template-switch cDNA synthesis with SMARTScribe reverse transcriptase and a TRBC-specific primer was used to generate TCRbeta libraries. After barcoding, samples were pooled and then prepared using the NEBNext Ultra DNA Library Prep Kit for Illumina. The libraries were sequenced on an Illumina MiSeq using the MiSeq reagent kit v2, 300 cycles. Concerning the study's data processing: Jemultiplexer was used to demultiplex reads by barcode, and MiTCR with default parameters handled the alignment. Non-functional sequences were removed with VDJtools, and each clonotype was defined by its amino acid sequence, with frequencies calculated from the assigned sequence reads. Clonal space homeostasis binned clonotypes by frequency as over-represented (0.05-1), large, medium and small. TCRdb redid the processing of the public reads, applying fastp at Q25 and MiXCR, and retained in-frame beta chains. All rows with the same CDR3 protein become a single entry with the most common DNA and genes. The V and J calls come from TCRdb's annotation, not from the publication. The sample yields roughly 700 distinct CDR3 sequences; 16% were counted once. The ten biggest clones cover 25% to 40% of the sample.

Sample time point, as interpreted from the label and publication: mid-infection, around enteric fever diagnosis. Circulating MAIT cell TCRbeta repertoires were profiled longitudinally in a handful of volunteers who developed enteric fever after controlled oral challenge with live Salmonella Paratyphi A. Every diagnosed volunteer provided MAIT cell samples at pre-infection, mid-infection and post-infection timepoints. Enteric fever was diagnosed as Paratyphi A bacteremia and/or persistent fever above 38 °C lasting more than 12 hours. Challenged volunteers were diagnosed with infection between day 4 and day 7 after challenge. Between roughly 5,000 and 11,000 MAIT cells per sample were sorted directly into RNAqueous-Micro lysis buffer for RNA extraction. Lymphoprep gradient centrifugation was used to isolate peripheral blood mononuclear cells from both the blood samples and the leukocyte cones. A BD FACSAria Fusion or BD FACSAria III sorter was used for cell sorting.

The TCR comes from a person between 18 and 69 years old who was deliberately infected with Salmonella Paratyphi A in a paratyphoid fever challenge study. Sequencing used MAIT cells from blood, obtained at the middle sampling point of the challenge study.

The bases read TGCAGTGCTAGTGAGACGAGCGGGGGTCCGTACGAGCAGTACTTC. It specifies CSASETSGGPYEQYF. The chain is made from TRBV20-1 and TRBJ2-7; TRBD2 matches 8 bases in the middle. V loses 3 bases at its end and J loses 4 bases; junction bases beyond the gene matches: 11. The CDR3, from cysteine to phenylalanine, totals 15 residues. The only DNA kept is the CDR3, 45 bases in frame from the first base. The germline V gene (reference sequence) specifies DFQATT as CDR1 and SNEGSKA as CDR2.